The 2 T cell receptor beta chains listed next were all sequenced from one sample in a study of cytomegalovirus exposure and HLA in healthy donors. Data came from immunoSEQ multiplex PCR; TCRdb stores just in-frame clones and leaves some out. Among 100,000 to 130,000 clones listed, nearly 97% were seen once. The sequenced sample was PBMCs. These TCRs come from a woman aged 18-29 years in good health and CMV-seronegative.

V gene TRBV2 combines with J gene TRBJ2-7; no definite D call. Trimming shortened V by 4 bases and J by 6 bases, and 7 bases separated the two germline ends. The CDR3 runs to 11 residues. The V gene's germline CDR1 is SNHLY and CDR2 FYNNEI. The CDR3 spells CASSVIFEQYF. For the CDR3, the DNA is TGTGCCAGCAGTGTAATTTTCGAGCAGTACTTC.

The chain links TRBV10-2 to TRBJ2-7; D unclear. The germline gives CDR1 WSHSY, CDR2 SAAADI. V was clipped by 3 bases and J by 3 bases, with 6 bases between them. There are 12 residues in the CDR3. The CDR3, as DNA: TGCGCCAGCAGTGATGAGGACTACGAGCAGTACTTC. Amino acid sequence: CASSDEDYEQYF.